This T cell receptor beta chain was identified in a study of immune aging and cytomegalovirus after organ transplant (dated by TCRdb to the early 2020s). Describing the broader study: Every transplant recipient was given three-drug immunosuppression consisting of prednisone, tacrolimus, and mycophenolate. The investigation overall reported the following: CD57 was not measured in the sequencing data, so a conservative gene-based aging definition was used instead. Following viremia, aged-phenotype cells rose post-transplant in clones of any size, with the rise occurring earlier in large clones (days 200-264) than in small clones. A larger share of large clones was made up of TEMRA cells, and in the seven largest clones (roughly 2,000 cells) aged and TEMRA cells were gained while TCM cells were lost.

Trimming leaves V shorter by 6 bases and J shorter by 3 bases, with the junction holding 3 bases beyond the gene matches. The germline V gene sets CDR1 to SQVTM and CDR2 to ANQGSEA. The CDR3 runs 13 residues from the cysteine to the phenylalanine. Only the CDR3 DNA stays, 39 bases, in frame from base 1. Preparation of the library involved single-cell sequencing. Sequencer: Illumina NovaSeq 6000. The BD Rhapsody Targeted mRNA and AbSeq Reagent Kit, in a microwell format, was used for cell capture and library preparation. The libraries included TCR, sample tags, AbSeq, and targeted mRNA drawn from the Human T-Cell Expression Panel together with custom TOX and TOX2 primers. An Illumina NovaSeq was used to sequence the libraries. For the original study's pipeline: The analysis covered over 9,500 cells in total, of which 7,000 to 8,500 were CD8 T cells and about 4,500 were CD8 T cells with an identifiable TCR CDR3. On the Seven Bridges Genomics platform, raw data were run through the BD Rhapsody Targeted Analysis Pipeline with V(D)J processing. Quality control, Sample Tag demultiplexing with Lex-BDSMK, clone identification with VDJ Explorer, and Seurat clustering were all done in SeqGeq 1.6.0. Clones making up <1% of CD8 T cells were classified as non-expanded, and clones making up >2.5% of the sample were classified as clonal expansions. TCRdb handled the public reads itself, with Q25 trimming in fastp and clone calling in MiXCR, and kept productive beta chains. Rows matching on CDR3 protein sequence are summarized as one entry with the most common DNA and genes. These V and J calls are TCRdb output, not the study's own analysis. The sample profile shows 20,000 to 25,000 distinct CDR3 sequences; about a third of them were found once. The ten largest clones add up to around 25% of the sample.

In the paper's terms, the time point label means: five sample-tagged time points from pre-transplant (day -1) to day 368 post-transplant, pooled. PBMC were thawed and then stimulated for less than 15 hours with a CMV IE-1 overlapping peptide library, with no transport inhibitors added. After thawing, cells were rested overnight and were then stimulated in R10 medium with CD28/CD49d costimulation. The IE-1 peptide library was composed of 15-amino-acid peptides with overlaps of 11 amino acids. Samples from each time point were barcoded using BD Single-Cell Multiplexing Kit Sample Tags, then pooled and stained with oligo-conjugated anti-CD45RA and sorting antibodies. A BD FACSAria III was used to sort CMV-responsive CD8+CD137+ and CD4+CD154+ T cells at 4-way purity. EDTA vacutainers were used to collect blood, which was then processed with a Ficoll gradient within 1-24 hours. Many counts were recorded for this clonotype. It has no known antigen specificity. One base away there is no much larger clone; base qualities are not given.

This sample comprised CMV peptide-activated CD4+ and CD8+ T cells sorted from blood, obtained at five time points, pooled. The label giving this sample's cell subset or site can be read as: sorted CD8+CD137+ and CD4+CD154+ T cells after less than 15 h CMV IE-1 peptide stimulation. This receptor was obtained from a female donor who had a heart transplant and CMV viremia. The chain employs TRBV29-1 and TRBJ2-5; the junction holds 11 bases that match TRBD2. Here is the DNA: TGCAGCGTCGAGGGACTAGCGGAAGAGACCCAGTACTTC. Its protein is CSVEGLAEETQYF. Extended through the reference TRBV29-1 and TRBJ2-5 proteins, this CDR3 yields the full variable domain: SAVISQKPSRDICQRGTSLTIQCQVDSQVTMMFWYRQQPGQSLTLIATANQGSEATYESGFVIDKFPISRPNLTFSTLTVSNMSPEDSSIYLCSVEGLAEETQYFGPGTRLLVL.